The entry that follows covers one T cell receptor beta chain sequence. What it binds is not known. It may be a read error: a sequence one base away is much more abundant. Using its own MiXCR run on the RT-PCR reads, TCRdb lists one record per CDR3 protein. The sample consists of hundreds of thousands of distinct CDR3 sequences, roughly 8.2% of them appearing once. The sample is drawn from a study of response to subunit inactivated influenza vaccine. The V end lost 5 bases, the J end lost 4 bases, and 15 bases lay between the germline ends. From germline, CDR1 is SGHVS and CDR2 FQNEAQ. CDR3 length: 14 amino acids. Study-level points and caveats: It was the authors' suggestion that each seasonal influenza vaccination recruits few new T cells.

This sequence was found in a man in his fifties or sixties who received an inactivated influenza vaccine. Sequencing used PBMCs from blood, obtained about 24 months after vaccination. V gene TRBV7-8 combines with J gene TRBJ2-7, with D possibly being TRBD1 (5 bases). CDR3 residues: CASSDGRRGYEQYF. The CDR3, as DNA: TGTGCCAGCAGCGACGGTCGAAGGGGTTACGAGCAGTACTTC.